This T cell receptor (beta chain) appears in the sequencing data of a study of T cells after posttransplantation cyclophosphamide. Study-level findings and limits: Donor-recipient repertoire similarity was low at 1-2 months, rising over year one. TRB overlap between skin or GI tissue T cells and blood was limited.

The table came from immunoSEQ multiplex PCR; TCRdb's copy has only in-frame clones and leaves some out. The profile shows about 6,800 clones, 90% to 95% of them singletons. Treatment was busulfan-fludarabine conditioning, a marrow graft, and cyclophosphamide on days +3 and +4. Notes on this clone: Antigen specificity is unknown.

V gave up 3 bases and J gave up 3 bases; unmatched junction bases: 11. The CDR3 spans 16 residues. Per the germline V gene, CDR1 is MDHEN and CDR2 is SYDVKM. The V call is TRBV28, the J call TRBJ2-7; 7 positions agree with TRBD2. The sequence was obtained from a male patient aged 60-70 years who received an allogeneic stem cell transplant from a related donor and was CMV-positive. A share of the T cells may be of graft donor origin. This specimen consisted of CD8+ T cells sorted from blood, obtained after allogeneic stem cell transplant with posttransplant cyclophosphamide. This chain's CDR3 is CASSFLARERVYEQYF. DNA for the CDR3: TGTGCCAGCAGTTTTTTGGCGCGGGAGAGGGTCTACGAGCAGTACTTC. The variable domain in full, with the rest retrieved from reference TRBV28 and TRBJ2-7, is DVKVTQSSRYLVKRTGEKVFLECVQDMDHENMFWYRQDPGLGLRLIYFSYDVKMKEKGDIPEGYSVSREKKERFSLILESASTNQTSMYLCASSFLARERVYEQYFGPGTRLTVT.